The 8 T cell receptor beta chains in this list originate from one sample, sequenced in a study of blood T cell repertoires in COVID-19 (dated by TCRdb to about 2020). Library preparation employed the immunoSEQ multiplex PCR assay. The immuneACCESS repertoire file appears here via TCRdb, limited to in-frame rearrangements. These files lack a portion of the clones; in checked studies, under half of the deficit traces to unresolved V genes, and the cause of the others is not known. The sample records 50,000 to 55,000 clones, roughly 84% of which are singletons. Clones ranked in the top ten supply about 6.7% of the sample. Sequenced sample: peripheral blood. The source of these receptors is a middle-aged man with active COVID-19.

The rearrangement joins TRBV10-3 to TRBJ2-7; D gene unclear. The V gene lost 6 bases and the J gene lost 3 bases, with 18 bases spanning the gap. The germline CDR1 and CDR2 sequences are ENHRY and SYGVKD. CDR3 size: 15 residues. This chain's CDR3 is CAIRDQPGNLYEQYF. CDR3 bases: TGTGCCATCAGAGACCAACCGGGTAATCTCTACGAGCAGTACTTC.

As regards this clone: The junction shows a germline mismatch at one end, possibly a read error. In nucleotides, the CDR3 is TGTGCCAGCACTGGTAGGGGGCATCAAGGGACCCAGTACTTC. This codes for CASTGRGHQGTQYF. The rearrangement uses TRBV28 and TRBJ2-5, with 7 bases aligning to TRBD1. Germline values: CDR1 MDHEN, CDR2 SYDVKM. CDR3 length: 14 amino acids.

The rearrangement joins TRBV5-1 to TRBJ1-1; D gene ambiguous. V shed 4 bases and J shed 1 base, with 17 bases lying between them. Germline CDR1 SGHRS, CDR2 YFSETQ. The length of the CDR3 is 16 residues. This CDR3 reads CASSLVGGGRNTEAFF. The DNA of the CDR3 is TGCGCCAGCAGCCTGGTCGGCGGTGGCAGGAACACTGAAGCTTTCTTT. The variable domain in full, with the rest retrieved from reference TRBV5-1 and TRBJ1-1, is KAGVTQTPRYLIKTRGQQVTLSCSPISGHRSVSWYQQTPGQGLQFLFEYFSETQRNKGNFPGRFSGRQFSNSRSEMNVSTLELGDSALYLCASSLVGGGRNTEAFFGQGTRLTVV.

The rearrangement uses TRBV12-5 and TRBJ1-1, with TRBD1 matching over 9 bases. The germline CDR1 and CDR2 sequences are LGHNT and FRNRAP. The trim removed 5 bases at V and 6 bases at J, leaving 4 bases unmatched. CDR3 length: 13 amino acids. CDR3 sequence: CASGPGQGSEAFF. The CDR3 DNA reads as TGTGCTAGTGGTCCGGGACAGGGTTCTGAAGCTTTCTTT.

This chain links TRBV10-3 with TRBJ1-3; no clear D. Trimming removed 3 bases at V and 0 bases at J, with 12 bases between. The CDR3 has 16 residues. Germline CDR1 ENHRY, CDR2 SYGVKD. In DNA, the CDR3 is TGTGCCATCAGTGATTGGGGAGCAATCTCTGGAAACACCATATATTTT. This sequence encodes CAISDWGAISGNTIYF.

The rearrangement links TRBV3-1 (or the pseudogene TRBV3-2) to TRBJ2-5; D is undetermined. The CDR3 extends over 15 amino acids. CDR1 LGHDT and CDR2 YNNKEL come from the germline V gene (reference sequence). V was shortened by 1 base and J by 2 bases, with 11 bases between the two germline ends. Written as DNA, the CDR3 is TGTGCCAGCAGCCAAGGAATAGCAGAACAAGAGACCCAGTACTTC. Translation: CASSQGIAEQETQYF.

This clone showed up just once. The chain has TRBV6-5 and TRBJ1-5; tentatively, D is TRBD1 (6 bases). The V gene lost 6 bases and the J gene lost 3 bases, with 12 bases spanning the gap. The CDR3 runs 14 residues. Germline V gives CDR1 MNHEY, CDR2 SVGAGI. This chain's CDR3 is CASRAQGYNQPQHF. As DNA, the CDR3 is TGTGCCAGCAGGGCACAGGGTTACAATCAGCCCCAGCATTTT.

The chain is built from TRBV19 and TRBJ1-2; 8 bases align to TRBD1. Germline-derived CDR1 and CDR2 are LNHDA and SQIVND (reference sequence). J gave up 4 bases and V 4 bases, and 5 bases lay outside the gene matches. This CDR3 spans 14 amino acids. The CDR3 spells CASSSRGQGYGYTF. CDR3 DNA: TGTGCCAGTAGTAGCCGAGGACAGGGCTATGGCTACACCTTC. Variable domain in full (rest from reference TRBV19 and TRBJ1-2): DGGITQSPKYLFRKEGQNVTLSCEQNLNHDAMYWYRQDPGQGLRLIYYSQIVNDFQKGDIAEGYSVSREKKESFPLTVTSAQKNPTAFYLCASSSRGQGYGYTFGSGTRLTVV.